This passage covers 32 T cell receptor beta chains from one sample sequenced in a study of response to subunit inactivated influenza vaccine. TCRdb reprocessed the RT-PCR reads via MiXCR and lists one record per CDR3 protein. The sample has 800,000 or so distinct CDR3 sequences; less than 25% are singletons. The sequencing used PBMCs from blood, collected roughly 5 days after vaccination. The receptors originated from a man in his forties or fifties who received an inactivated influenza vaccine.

For the CDR3, the DNA is TGTGCCAGCAGTAAGGGCCAATTCCGCTCCTACAATGAGCAGTTCTTC. Amino acids: CASSKGQFRSYNEQFF. The chain joins TRBV12-3 or TRBV12-4 to TRBJ2-1; D gene uncertain. Trimming pared 5 bases from V and 0 bases from J, leaving 14 bases between. The CDR3 is 16 residues long.

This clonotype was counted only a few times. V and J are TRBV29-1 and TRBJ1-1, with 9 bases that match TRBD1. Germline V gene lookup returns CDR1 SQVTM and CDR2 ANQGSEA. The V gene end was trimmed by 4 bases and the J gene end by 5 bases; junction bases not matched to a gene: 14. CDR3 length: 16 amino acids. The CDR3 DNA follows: TGCAGCGTTGTTCCGGTTACAGGGGGCCTTGGTACTGAAGCTTTCTTT. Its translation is CSVVPVTGGLGTEAFF.

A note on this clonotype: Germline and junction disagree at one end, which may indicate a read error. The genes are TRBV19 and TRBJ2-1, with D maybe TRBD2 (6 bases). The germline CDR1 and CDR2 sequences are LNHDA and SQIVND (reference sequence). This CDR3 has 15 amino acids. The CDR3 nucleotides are TGTGCCAGTTTCTGGGGAGGCACCTTCTACAATGAGCTGTTCTTC. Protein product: CASFWGGTFYNELFF.

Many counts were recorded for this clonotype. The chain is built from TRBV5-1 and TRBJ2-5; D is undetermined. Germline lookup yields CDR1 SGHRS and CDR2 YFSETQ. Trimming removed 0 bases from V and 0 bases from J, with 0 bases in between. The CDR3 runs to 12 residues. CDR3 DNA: TGCGCCAGCAGCTTGGACCAAGAGACCCAGTACTTC. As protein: CASSLDQETQYF.

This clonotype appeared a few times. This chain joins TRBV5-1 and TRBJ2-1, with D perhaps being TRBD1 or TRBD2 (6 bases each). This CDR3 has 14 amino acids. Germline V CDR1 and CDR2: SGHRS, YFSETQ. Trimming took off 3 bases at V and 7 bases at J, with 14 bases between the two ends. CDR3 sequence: CASSWRGASNEQFF. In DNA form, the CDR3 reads TGCGCCAGCAGCTGGAGGGGGGCTAGTAATGAGCAGTTCTTC.

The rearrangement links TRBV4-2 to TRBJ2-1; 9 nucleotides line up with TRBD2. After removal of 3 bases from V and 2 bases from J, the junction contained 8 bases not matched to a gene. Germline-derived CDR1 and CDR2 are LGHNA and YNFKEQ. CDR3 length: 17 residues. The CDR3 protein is CASSHGSGSKTYNEQFF. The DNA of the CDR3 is TGTGCCAGCAGCCATGGTAGCGGGAGCAAAACCTACAATGAGCAGTTCTTC.

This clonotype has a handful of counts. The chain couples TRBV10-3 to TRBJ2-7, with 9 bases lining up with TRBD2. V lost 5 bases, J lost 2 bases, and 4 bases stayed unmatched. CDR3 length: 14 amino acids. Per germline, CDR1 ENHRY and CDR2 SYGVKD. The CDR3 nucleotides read TGTGCCATCAGTCTAGCGGGGAGACCCTACGAGCAGTACTTC. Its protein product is CAISLAGRPYEQYF.

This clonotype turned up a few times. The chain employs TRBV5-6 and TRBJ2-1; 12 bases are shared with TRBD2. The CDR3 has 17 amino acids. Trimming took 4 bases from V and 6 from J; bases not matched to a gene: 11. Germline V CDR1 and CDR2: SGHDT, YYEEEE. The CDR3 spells CASSPLAGGPWGNEQFF. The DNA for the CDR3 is TGTGCCAGCAGCCCACTAGCGGGGGGCCCCTGGGGCAATGAGCAGTTCTTC.

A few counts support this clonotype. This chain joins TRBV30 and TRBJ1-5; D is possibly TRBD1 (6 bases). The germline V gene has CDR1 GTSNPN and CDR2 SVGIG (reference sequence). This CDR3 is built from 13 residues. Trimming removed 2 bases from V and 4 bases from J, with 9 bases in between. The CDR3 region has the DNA TGTGCCTGGAGTTTACAGGGAAATCAGCCCCAGCATTTT. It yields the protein CAWSLQGNQPQHF.

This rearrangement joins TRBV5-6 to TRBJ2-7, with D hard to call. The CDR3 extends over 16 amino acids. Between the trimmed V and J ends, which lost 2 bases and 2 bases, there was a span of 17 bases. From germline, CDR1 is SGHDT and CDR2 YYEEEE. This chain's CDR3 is CASSFTGPLVTYEQYF. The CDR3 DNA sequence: TGTGCCAGCAGCTTTACGGGCCCCCTGGTTACCTACGAGCAGTACTTC.

CDR3 protein: CASSQQGALSGANVLTF. CDR3 DNA: TGTGCCAGCAGCCAACAGGGGGCCCTCTCTGGGGCCAACGTCCTGACTTTC. The chain has TRBV11-2 and TRBJ2-6; 9 bases are a match to TRBD1. CDR3 length: 17 residues. V lost 5 bases to trimming and J lost 0 bases; unmatched junction nucleotides: 5. CDR1 and CDR2 from the germline V gene are SGHAT and FQNNGV.

The CDR3 region is CASSLGANVLTF. The CDR3 nucleotides are TGTGCCAGCAGTTTAGGGGCCAACGTCCTGACTTTC. The chain has TRBV12-3 or TRBV12-4 and TRBJ2-6; D is undetermined. V was trimmed by 1 base and J by 5 bases, leaving 0 bases between them. CDR3 size: 12 residues.

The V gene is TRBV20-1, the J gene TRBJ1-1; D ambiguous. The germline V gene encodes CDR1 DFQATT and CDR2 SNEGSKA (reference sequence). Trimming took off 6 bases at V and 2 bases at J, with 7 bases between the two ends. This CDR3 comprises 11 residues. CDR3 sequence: CSAQDNTEAFF. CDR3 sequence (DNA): TGCAGTGCCCAGGACAACACTGAAGCTTTCTTT.

The CDR3 DNA follows: TGTGCCAGCAGTGTGACTAGCATTACTGAGCAGTTCTTC. This codes for CASSVTSITEQFF. The chain joins TRBV7-3 to TRBJ2-1, with 7 bases fitting TRBD2. The CDR3 contains 13 residues. Germline loops: CDR1 SGHTA, CDR2 FQGTGA. After removal of 6 bases from V and 9 bases from J, the junction contained 8 bases not matched to a gene.

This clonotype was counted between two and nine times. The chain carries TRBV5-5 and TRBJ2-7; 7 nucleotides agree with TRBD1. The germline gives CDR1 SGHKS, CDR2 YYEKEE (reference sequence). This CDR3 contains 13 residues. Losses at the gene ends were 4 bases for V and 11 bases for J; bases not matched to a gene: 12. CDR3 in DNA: TGTGCCAGCAGCATTACACGACAGGGTGGGAAGTACTTC. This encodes CASSITRQGGKYF.

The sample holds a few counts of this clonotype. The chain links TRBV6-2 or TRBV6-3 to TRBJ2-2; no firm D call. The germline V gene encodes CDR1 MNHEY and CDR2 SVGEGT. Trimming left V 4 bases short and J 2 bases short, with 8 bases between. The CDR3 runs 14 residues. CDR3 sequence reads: CASSSPSNTGELFF. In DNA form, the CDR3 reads TGTGCCAGCAGTTCCCCCTCCAACACCGGGGAGCTGTTTTTT.

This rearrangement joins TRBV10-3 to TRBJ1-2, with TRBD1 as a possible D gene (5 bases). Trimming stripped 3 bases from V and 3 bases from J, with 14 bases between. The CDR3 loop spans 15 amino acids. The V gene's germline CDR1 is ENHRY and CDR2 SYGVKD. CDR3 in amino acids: CAISDAGGLYYGYTF. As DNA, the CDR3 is TGTGCCATCAGTGACGCCGGGGGACTATACTATGGCTACACCTTC.

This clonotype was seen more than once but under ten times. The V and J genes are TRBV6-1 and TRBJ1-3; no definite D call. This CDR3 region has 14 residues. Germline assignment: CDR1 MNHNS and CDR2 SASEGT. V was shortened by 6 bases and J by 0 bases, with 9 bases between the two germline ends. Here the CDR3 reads CASRFTDSGNTIYF. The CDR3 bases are TGTGCCAGCAGGTTTACGGACTCTGGAAACACCATATATTTT.

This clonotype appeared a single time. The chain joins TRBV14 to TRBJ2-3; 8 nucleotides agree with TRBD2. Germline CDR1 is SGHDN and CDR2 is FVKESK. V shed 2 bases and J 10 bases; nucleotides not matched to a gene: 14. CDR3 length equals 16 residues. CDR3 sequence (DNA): TGTGCCAGCAGCCAAAGACCGGGACTAGTTCTATGGGCGCAGTATTTT. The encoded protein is CASSQRPGLVLWAQYF.

The CDR3 nucleotides are TGTGCCAGCAGCTTATTCGGACAGCCAGACTTGGAGCAGTACTTC. This encodes CASSLFGQPDLEQYF. The genes are TRBV11-2 and TRBJ2-7; a weak D match, TRBD1 (6 bases). The V gene lost 2 bases and the J gene lost 7 bases, with 18 bases spanning the gap. From germline, CDR1 is SGHAT and CDR2 FQNNGV. This CDR3 is built from 15 residues. The complete variable domain, with remaining parts taken from reference TRBV11-2 and TRBJ2-7, reads EAGVAQSPRYKIIEKRQSVAFWCNPISGHATLYWYQQILGQGPKLLIQFQNNGVVDDSQLPKDRFSAERLKGVDSTLKIQPAKLEDSAVYLCASSLFGQPDLEQYFGPGTRLTVT.

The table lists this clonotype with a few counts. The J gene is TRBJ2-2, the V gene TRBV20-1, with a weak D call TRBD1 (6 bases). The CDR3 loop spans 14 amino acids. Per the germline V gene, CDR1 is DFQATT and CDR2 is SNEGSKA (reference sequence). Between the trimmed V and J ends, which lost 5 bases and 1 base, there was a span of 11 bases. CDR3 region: CSARQDRNTGELFF. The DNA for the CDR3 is TGCAGTGCTCGACAGGACAGGAACACCGGGGAGCTGTTTTTT.

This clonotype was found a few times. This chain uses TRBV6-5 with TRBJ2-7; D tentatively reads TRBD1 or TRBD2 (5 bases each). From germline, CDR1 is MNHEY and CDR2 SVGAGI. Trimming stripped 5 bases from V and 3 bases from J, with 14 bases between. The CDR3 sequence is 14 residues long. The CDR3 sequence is CASSHRDRFYEQYF. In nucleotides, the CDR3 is TGTGCCAGCAGTCACCGGGACCGTTTCTACGAGCAGTACTTC.

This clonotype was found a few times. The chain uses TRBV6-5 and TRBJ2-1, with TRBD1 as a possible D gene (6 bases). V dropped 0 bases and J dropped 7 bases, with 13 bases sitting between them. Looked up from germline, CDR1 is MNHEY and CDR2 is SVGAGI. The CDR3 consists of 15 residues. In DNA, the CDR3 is TGTGCCAGCAGTTACTCGTACTATCAGGGGAATGAGCAGTTCTTC. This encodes CASSYSYYQGNEQFF.

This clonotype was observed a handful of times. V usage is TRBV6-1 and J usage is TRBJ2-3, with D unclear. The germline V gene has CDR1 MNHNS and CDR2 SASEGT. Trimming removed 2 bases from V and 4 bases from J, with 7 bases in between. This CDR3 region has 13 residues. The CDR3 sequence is CASSEPYPDTQYF. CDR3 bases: TGTGCCAGCAGTGAACCCTATCCAGATACGCAGTATTTT.

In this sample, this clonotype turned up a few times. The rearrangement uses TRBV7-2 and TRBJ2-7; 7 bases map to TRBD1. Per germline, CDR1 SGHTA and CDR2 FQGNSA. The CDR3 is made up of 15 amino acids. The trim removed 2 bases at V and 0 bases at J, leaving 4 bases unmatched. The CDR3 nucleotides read TGTGCCAGCAGCTTAACGGGACAGTACTCCTACGAGCAGTACTTC. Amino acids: CASSLTGQYSYEQYF.

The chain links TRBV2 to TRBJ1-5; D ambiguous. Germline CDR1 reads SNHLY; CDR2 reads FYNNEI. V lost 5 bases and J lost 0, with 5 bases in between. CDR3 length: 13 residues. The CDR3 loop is CASSWYSNQPQHF. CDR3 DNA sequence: TGTGCCAGCAGTTGGTATAGCAATCAGCCCCAGCATTTT. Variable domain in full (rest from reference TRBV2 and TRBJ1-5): EPEVTQTPSHQVTQMGQEVILRCVPISNHLYFYWYRQILGQKVEFLVSFYNNEISEKSEIFDDQFSVERPDGSNFTLKIRSTKLEDSAMYFCASSWYSNQPQHFGDGTRLSIL.

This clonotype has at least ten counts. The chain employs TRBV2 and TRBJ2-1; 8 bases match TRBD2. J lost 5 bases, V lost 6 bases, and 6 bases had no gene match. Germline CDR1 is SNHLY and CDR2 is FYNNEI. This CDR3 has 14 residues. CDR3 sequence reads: CASRGLVVNNEQFF. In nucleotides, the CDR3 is TGTGCCAGCAGGGGACTAGTCGTAAACAATGAGCAGTTCTTC.

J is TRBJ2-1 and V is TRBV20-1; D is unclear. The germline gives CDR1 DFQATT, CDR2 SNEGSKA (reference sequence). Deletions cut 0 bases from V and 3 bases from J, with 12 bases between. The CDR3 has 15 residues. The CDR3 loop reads CSARDSVLRYNEQFF. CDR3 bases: TGCAGTGCTAGAGATTCGGTGTTACGCTACAATGAGCAGTTCTTC.

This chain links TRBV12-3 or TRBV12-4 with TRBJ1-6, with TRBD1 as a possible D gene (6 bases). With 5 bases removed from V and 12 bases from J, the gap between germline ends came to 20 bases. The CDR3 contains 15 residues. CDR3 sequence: CASSLTGIGPQPLHF. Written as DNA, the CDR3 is TGTGCCAGCAGTCTTACAGGGATCGGTCCACAACCCCTCCACTTT.

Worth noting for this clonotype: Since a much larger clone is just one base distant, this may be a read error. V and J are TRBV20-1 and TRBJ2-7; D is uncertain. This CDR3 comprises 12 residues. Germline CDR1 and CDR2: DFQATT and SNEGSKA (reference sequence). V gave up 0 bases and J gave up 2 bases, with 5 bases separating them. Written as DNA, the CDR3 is TGCAGTGCTAGAGAGGGGACCTACGAGCAGTACTTC. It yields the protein CSAREGTYEQYF.

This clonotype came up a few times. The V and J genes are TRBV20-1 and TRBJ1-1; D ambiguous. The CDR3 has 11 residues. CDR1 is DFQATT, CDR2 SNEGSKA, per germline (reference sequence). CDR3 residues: CRPVRGTEAFF. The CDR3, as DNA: TGCAGGCCGGTTCGAGGGACTGAAGCTTTCTTT.

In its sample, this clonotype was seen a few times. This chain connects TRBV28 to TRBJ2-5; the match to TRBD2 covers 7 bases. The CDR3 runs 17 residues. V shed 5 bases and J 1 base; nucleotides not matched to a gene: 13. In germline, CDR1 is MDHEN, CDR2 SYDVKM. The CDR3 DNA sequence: TGTGCCAGCAGTAAGGACCCGGGGACTATAACCCAAGAGACCCAGTACTTC. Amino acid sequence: CASSKDPGTITQETQYF.